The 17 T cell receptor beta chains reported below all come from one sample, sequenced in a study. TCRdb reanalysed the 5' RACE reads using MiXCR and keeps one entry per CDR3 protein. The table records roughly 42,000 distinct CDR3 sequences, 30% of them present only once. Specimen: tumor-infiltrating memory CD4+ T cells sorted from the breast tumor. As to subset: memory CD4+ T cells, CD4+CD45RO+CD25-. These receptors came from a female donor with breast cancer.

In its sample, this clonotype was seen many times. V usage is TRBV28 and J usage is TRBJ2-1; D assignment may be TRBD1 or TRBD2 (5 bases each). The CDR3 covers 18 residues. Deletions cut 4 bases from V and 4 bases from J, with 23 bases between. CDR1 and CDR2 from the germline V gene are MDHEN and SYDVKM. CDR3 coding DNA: TGTGCCAGCAGTTGGGACCTTCAAGGACAACTCGGGTACAATGAGCAGTTCTTC. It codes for CASSWDLQGQLGYNEQFF.

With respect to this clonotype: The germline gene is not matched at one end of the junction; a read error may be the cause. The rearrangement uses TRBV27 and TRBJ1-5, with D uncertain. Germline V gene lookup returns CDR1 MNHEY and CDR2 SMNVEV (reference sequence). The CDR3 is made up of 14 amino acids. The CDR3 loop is CTSSSRLGNQPQHF. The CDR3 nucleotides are TGTACCAGCAGTTCCCGGCTAGGCAACCAGCCCCAGCATTTT.

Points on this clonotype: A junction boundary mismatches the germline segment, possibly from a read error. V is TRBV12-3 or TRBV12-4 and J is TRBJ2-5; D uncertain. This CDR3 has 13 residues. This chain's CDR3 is CAGRPGSEETQYF. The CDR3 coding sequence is TGTGCCGGCAGACCCGGGTCCGAAGAGACCCAGTACTTC.

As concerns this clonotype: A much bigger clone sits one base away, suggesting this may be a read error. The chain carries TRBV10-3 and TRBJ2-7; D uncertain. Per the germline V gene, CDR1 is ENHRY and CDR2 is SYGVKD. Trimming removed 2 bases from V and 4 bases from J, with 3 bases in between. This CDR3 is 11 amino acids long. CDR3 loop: CAISETYEQYF. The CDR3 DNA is TGTGCCATCAGTGAGACTTACGAGCAGTACTTC.

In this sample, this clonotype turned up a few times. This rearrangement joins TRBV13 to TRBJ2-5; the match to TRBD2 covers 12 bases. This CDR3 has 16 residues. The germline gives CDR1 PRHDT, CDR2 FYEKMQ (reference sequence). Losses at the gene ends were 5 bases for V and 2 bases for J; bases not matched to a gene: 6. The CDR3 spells CASSERLAGEQETQYF. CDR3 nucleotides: TGTGCCAGCAGCGAACGACTAGCGGGAGAACAAGAGACCCAGTACTTC. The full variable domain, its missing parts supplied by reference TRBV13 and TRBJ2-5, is AAGVIQSPRHLIKEKRETATLKCYPIPRHDTVYWYQQGPGQDPQFLISFYEKMQSDKGSIPDRFSAQQFSDYHSELNMSSLELGDSALYFCASSERLAGEQETQYFGPGTRLLVL.

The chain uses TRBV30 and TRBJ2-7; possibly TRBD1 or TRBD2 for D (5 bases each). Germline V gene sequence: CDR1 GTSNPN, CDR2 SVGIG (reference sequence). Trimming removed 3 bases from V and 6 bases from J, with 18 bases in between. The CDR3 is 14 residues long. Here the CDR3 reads CAWRPPGRLAEQYF. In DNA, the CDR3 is TGTGCCTGGAGACCGCCGGGACGCCTAGCCGAGCAGTACTTC.

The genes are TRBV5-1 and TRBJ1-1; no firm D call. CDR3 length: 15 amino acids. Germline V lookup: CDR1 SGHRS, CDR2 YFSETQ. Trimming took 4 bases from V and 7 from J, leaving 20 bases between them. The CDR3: CASSKTLERKGEAFF. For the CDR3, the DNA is TGCGCCAGCAGCAAGACCCTCGAGAGGAAGGGTGAAGCTTTCTTT.

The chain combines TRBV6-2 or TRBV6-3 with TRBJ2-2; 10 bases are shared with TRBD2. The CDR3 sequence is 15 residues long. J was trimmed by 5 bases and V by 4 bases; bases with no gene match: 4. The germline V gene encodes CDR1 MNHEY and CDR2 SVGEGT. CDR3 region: CASSFLAGETGELFF. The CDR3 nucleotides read TGTGCCAGCAGTTTCCTAGCGGGAGAAACCGGGGAGCTGTTTTTT.

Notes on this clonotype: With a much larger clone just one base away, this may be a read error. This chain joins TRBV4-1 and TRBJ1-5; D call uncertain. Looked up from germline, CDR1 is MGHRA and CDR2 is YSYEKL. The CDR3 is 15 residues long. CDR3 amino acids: CASSQVAQNNQSQHF. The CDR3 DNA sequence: TGCGCCAGCAGCCAAGTGGCCCAGAACAATCAGTCCCAGCATTTT.

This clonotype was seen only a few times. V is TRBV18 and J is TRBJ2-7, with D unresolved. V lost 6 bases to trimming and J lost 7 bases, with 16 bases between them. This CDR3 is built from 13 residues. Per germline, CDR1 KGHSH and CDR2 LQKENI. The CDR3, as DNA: TGTGCCAGCTCCCCCCAAACCCGCGAGGAGCAGTACTTC. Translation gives CASSPQTREEQYF. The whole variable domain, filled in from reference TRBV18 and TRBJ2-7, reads NAGVMQNPRHLVRRRGQEARLRCSPMKGHSHVYWYRQLPEEGLKFMVYLQKENIIDESGMPKERFSAEFPKEGPSILRIQQVVRGDSAAYFCASSPQTREEQYFGPGTRLTVT.

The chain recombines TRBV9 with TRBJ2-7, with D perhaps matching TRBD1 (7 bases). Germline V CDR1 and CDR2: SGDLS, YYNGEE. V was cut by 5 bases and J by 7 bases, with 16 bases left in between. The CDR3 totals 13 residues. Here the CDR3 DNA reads TGTGCCAGCAGTGACCAACCAGGGGGGGAGCAGTACTTC. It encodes CASSDQPGGEQYF.

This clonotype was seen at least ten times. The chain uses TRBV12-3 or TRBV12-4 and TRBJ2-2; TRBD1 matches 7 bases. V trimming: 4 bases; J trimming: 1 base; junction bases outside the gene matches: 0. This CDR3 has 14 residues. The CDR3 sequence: CASSWTGNTGELFF. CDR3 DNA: TGTGCCAGCAGTTGGACAGGGAACACCGGGGAGCTGTTTTTT.

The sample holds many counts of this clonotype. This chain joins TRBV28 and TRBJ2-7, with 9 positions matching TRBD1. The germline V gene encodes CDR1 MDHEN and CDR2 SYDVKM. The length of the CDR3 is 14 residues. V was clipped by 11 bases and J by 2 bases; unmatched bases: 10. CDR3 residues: CAAREDRGAYEQYF. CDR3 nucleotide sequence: TGTGCCGCTAGAGAGGACAGGGGCGCCTACGAGCAGTACTTC.

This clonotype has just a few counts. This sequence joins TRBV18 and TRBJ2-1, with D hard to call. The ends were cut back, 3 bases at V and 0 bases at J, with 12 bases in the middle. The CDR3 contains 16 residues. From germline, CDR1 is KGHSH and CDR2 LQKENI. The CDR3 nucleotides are TGTGCCAGCTCACCTTCCAGCGTCGGCTCCTACAATGAGCAGTTCTTC. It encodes CASSPSSVGSYNEQFF.

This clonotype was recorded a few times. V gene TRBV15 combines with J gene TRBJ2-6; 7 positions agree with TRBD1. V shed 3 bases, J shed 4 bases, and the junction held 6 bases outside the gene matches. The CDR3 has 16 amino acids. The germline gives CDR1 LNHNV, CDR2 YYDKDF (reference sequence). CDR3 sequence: CATSSQTGVGANVLTF. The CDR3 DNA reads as TGTGCCACCAGCAGTCAAACAGGGGTAGGGGCCAACGTCCTGACTTTC.

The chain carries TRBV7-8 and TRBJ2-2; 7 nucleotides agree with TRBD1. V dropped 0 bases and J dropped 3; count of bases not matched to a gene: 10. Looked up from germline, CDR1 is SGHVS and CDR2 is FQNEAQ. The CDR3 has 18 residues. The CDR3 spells CASSLAPRGGADTGELFF. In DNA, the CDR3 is TGTGCCAGCAGCTTAGCGCCGCGAGGGGGCGCCGACACCGGGGAGCTGTTTTTT.

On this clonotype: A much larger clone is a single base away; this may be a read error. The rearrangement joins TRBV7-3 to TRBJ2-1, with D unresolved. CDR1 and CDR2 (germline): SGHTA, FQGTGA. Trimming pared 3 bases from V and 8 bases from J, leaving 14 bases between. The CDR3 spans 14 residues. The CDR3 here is CASSLTSPGDEQFF. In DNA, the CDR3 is TGTGCCAGCAGCTTGACCTCACCGGGTGATGAGCAGTTCTTC.